The rows below give T cell receptor beta chains drawn from one sample of a study of blood T cells in healthy people across ages. TCRdb itself ran the 5' RACE reads through MiXCR, one entry per CDR3 protein. Of hundreds of thousands of distinct CDR3 sequences in the sample, 45% to 65% were seen once. The specimen sequenced was blood. All receptors derive from a man aged 55-75 years in good health. CDR3s include the opening cysteine and the closing phenylalanine or tryptophan.

V,J,CDR3
TRBV11-2,TRBJ2-1,CASSSSRGRNEQFF
TRBV6-1,TRBJ2-7,CASSEVYDSYEQYF
TRBV18,TRBJ2-3,CASSPTGDTQYF
TRBV27,TRBJ2-5,CASSTSSAGARVLWETQYF
TRBV6-6,TRBJ1-5,CASSYSGDSNQPQHF
TRBV24-1,TRBJ2-3,CATSDGPTDTQYF
TRBV6-6,TRBJ1-4,CASATGTDHFNEKLFF
TRBV10-3,TRBJ1-4,CAISEAGATNEKLFF
TRBV10-3,TRBJ1-6,CAISESIAFQGWDSPLHF
TRBV3-1,TRBJ2-5,CASSQDRVIQETQYF
TRBV9,TRBJ2-4,CASSVGSGGRQNIQYF
TRBV7-2,TRBJ1-2,CASSAGTGGGYGYTF
TRBV5-1,TRBJ2-4,CAGSLVAARAKNIQYF
TRBV10-3,-,CAISVRQGTYEQYF
TRBV27,TRBJ2-5,CASSTTSGGFQETQYF
TRBV11-2,TRBJ2-1,CASSLSGGSGEQFF
TRBV5-1,TRBJ1-4,CASSLSTGQKEKLFF
TRBV25-1,TRBJ2-2,CASSGWGGTGELFF
TRBV7-2,TRBJ1-5,CASSLVGTSNQPQHF
TRBV2,TRBJ2-7,CASSAREGREQYF
TRBV28,-,CASSPSRASGGLYEQYF
TRBV20-1,TRBJ2-5,CSARAGGGIQETQYF
TRBV5-1,TRBJ2-1,CASSPMWGGFGNEQFF
TRBV6-5,TRBJ1-2,CASTRSGVGLNYGYTF
TRBV2,TRBJ2-1,CASKGLADYNEQFF
TRBV7-9,TRBJ1-5,CASGRDAGVSDQPQHF
TRBV6-1,-,CASSPTRGQETQYF
TRBV4-1,TRBJ2-7,CASSQDEQVPPYEQYF
TRBV20-1,TRBJ2-1,CSAELDYDEQFF
TRBV20-1,TRBJ1-1,CSASSALGGWTEAFF
TRBV5-1,TRBJ2-7,CASSPIAGGPYEQYF
TRBV29-1,TRBJ2-3,CSVGGLAGGGDTQYF
TRBV5-4,TRBJ2-2,CASSFQRGSNTGELFF
TRBV29-1,TRBJ1-2,CSVGDSSNYGYTF
TRBV5-1,TRBJ2-3,CASSHRETSRADTQYF
TRBV5-6,-,CASSLPGQGMDIQYF
TRBV3-1,TRBJ1-2,CASSPRGQGRGYTF
TRBV5-1,TRBJ2-6,CASSVVAGRHTGANALTF
TRBV12-3/TRBV12-4,TRBJ2-7,CASSWGRQYEQYF
TRBV3-1,TRBJ2-5,CASSQNAQGMETQYF
TRBV18,-,CASSPRGGDLAGIGYEQYF
TRBV7-8,TRBJ2-7,CASSLRTGGSIYEQYF
TRBV29-1,TRBJ2-7,CSVVAEAYEQYF
TRBV29-1,TRBJ2-3,CSVEGPASSTDTQYF
TRBV5-6,TRBJ1-6,CASSPGTAETNSPLHF
TRBV3-1,TRBJ1-1,CASSQASLAHRGGNTEAFF
TRBV7-9,TRBJ1-4,CASSLAGTPGEKLFF
TRBV20-1,TRBJ2-1,CSARASFFRDGSYNEQFF
TRBV7-9,TRBJ1-2,CASSLIGRANYGYTF
TRBV3-1,TRBJ1-2,CASSQPSDRNYGYTF
TRBV29-1,TRBJ2-4,CSVVGTGIWEQYF
TRBV15,TRBJ2-2,CATSASRLGTGELFF
TRBV3-1,TRBJ2-1,CASSTQRGVYNEQFF
TRBV6-6,TRBJ1-2,CASSPGQYYGYTF